Given below is one T cell receptor beta chain in context. What it recognizes is unknown. Sequencing was performed with immunoSEQ multiplex PCR; in TCRdb, only in-frame clones are kept and a portion is missing. The sample records roughly 2 million clones, less than 95% being singletons. The data derive from a study of shared clonotypes between healthy human individuals. Study-level findings and limits: Rarefaction demonstrated incomplete sorted-subset sequencing despite large depth. The study found roughly 5% of naive CD4 clonotypes shared across four donors.

CD8 cells classed as naive were CD45RO-negative and positively selected for CCR7, excluding terminally differentiated effector memory CD45RA+ cells. The CDR3 sequence is 15 residues long. CDR1 and CDR2 from the germline V gene are LNHDA and SQIVND (reference sequence). V shed 5 bases and J shed 4 bases, with 17 bases lying between them. The sample taken for sequencing was naive CD8+ T cells sorted from blood. The genes are TRBV19 and TRBJ2-5, with D possibly matching TRBD1 (8 bases). The TCR sequence derives from a man between 18 and 35 years old in good health. CDR3 DNA sequence: TGTGCCAGTAGTGCGGACAGGGAGGGAGGAGAGACCCAGTACTTC. Protein sequence: CASSADREGGETQYF.